The 10 T cell receptor beta chains in this list originate from one sample, sequenced in a study of T cells expressing NK-cell markers. TCRdb re-called the 5' RACE reads and gives one entry per CDR3 protein, without DNA. The table lists roughly 350,000 distinct CDR3 sequences. The sample taken for sequencing was blood T cells: a sorted CD56 or NKG2C T cell subset, CD4+ or CD8+ T cells, or bulk PBMC T cells (not recorded which). Receptors originate from a man between 18 and 69 years old in good health.

The chain is built from TRBV5-1 and TRBJ2-1. The CDR3 has 13 residues. Per germline, CDR1 SGHRS and CDR2 YFSETQ. The CDR3 here is CASSSDLSREQFF.

The J gene is TRBJ2-7, the V gene TRBV12-3 or TRBV12-4. This CDR3 contains 12 residues. This chain's CDR3 is CASENIRDEQYF.

This sequence joins TRBV7-2 and TRBJ2-7; checking the TCRdb D call of TRBD2 is not possible without DNA. CDR3 size: 13 residues. Germline assignment: CDR1 SGHTA and CDR2 FQGNSA. The chain's CDR3 is CASSLNPLGEQYF.

The chain has TRBV7-9 and TRBJ1-6. There are 14 residues in the CDR3. Germline V gene data show CDR1 as SEHNR and CDR2 as FQNEAQ (reference sequence). This chain's CDR3 is CASSLAPHDSPLHF.

The chain is built from TRBV20-1 and TRBJ2-3; TCRdb's D call, TRBD1, is unchecked because there is no DNA. The CDR3 consists of 15 residues. Per germline, CDR1 DFQATT and CDR2 SNEGSKA (reference sequence). This CDR3 reads CSASLWGPSTDTQYF.

This chain connects TRBV7-2 to TRBJ2-3; the TCRdb call, TRBD1, lacks DNA for checking. This CDR3 has 14 amino acids. Per the germline V gene, CDR1 is SGHTA and CDR2 is FQGNSA. This chain's CDR3 is CASSIGQGLDTQYF.

The chain employs TRBV6-1 and TRBJ2-2; TCRdb proposes TRBD1, but this gene call is untestable without DNA. Germline-derived CDR1 and CDR2 are MNHNS and SASEGT. The CDR3 has 18 residues. The chain's CDR3 is CASIRRGQDFANTGELFF.

The chain joins TRBV19 to TRBJ2-5; TCRdb selects TRBD1, and the lack of DNA leaves this call unchecked. In germline, CDR1 is LNHDA, CDR2 SQIVND (reference sequence). This CDR3 comprises 17 residues. CDR3: CASGEAGRGAFLETQYF.

This chain uses TRBV7-6 with TRBJ1-1; TCRdb calls TRBD1, which cannot be checked without DNA. Germline CDR1 is SGHVS and CDR2 is FNYEAQ. This CDR3 is 14 amino acids long. CDR3 loop: CASSLTRGGTEAFF.

The chain combines TRBV12-3 or TRBV12-4 with TRBJ1-5; TCRdb's assignment of TRBD1 cannot be checked, as there is no DNA. This CDR3 is 17 amino acids long. The CDR3 loop reads CASSFRGSDMGNQPQHF.